This TCR beta chain was found in a study of vaccination effects on CD4 cells after COVID-19 (dated by TCRdb to between 2021 and 2024). About the investigation overall: Post-vaccine samples across the study were collected a median of 72 days after the second dose, with a range of 14 to 241. SARS-CoV-2 spike-specific CD4+ TCR repertoires from before and after mRNA vaccination were compared in COVID-19 convalescent patients and in infection-naive vaccine recipients. A total of over nine COVID-19 convalescent patients and several SARS-CoV-2-naive healthy vaccine recipients were included in the full study. Cultures from other donors in the study were sequenced using the Oncomine TCR Beta short-read assay on an Illumina iSeq 100. Beyond this particular receptor, the publication reports: In healthy vaccine recipients, vaccine-induced clones were almost all SARS-CoV-2 mono-reactive, with only 1 of 255 being cross-reactive with common cold coronaviruses. The study was limited by a small number of convalescent patients and lacked early post-infection timepoints. Both infection-induced and vaccine-induced clones contracted markedly at late post-vaccination timepoints, which is consistent with waning T cell responses.

Comment on this clone: It has no known antigen specificity. The sample holds no much larger clone one base away, and base qualities are not on file.

The method behind the library was the immunoSEQ multiplex PCR assay. DNA from the cultured and isolated CD4+ T cells underwent TCR beta CDR3 sequencing. The paper's data handling went like this. Non-productive TCR sequences were removed, reads were trimmed to the CDR3 region, and CDR3s of at least 7 amino acids were retained. The MANAFEST web app was used to identify antigen-specific clonotypes by comparing expansion in peptide wells with expansion in reference cultures. Positive clones required FDR<0.05 expansion versus reference and all other wells, odds ratio above 5, and frequency above 0.1% in two replicate wells. Cross-reactive clonotypes were defined as significantly expanded in SARS-CoV-2 spike wells and in at least one common cold coronavirus spike condition. Levenshtein distance calculated with the stringdist R package was used to assess CDR3 similarity, and unrooted trees were constructed with ape in R 3.6.1. TCRdb holds this immuneACCESS table with in-frame rearrangements only. Some clones are missing; in checked studies, unresolved V genes explain under half, and the rest has no known cause. V, J and clone size derive from that table, while D and trimming were established from the DNA sequence. The sample table holds approximately 83,000 clones, of which under 80% were seen once. The ten most abundant clones make up approximately 1% of the sample.

Counted from cysteine to phenylalanine, this CDR3 has 18 amino acids. Of the read, only the CDR3 DNA is kept; its 54 bases are in frame from base 1. In the ViraFEST assay, PBMC were stimulated with viral peptide pools, and TCR sequencing was then used to find antigen-specific CD4+ T cell clonotypes based on their expansion. After around ten days of culture, CD4+ T cells were isolated with the EasySep CD4+ T cell isolation kit. Each participant received two doses of an mRNA SARS-CoV-2 vaccine, either BNT162b2 or mRNA-1273. The absence of prior SARS-CoV-2 infection in healthy vaccine recipients was confirmed by negative nucleocapsid antibodies before and after vaccination. A few million PBMC per well were cultured with approximately 10 ug/ml peptides in IMDM containing 5% human AB serum, approximately 10 IU/ml IL-2 and gentamicin. Half of the culture medium was replaced with fresh IL-2-containing medium on days 3 and 7. Unless noted otherwise, every peptide stimulation condition was grown in triplicate wells. PBMC were separated from whole blood using Ficoll-Paque Plus gradient centrifugation and were then either cryopreserved at -140C or used fresh. The spike proteins of SARS-CoV-2 and of the common cold coronaviruses HCoV-NL63, HCoV-OC43 and HCoV-229E were spanned by overlapping peptide pools. Genomic DNA was extracted from cultured CD4+ T cells with the QIAamp micro DNA kit.

The V gene is TRBV21-1 and the J gene is TRBJ1-1; TRBD1, the table's D call, was not compared with the DNA. TRBV21-1 has pseudogene status. The TCR was taken from a human donor who received a COVID-19 vaccine. Sequencing was performed on CD4+ T cells from PBMCs cultured with HCoV-OC43 spike peptides, taken after COVID-19 vaccination. The cell subset or site label on this specimen signifies: HCoV-OC43 spike overlapping peptide pool stimulation. The nucleotide sequence is TGTGCCAGCAGCCTGACAACAGGGGCCCACCACTGGGTCACTGAAGCTTTCTTT. Its product reads: CASSLTTGAHHWVTEAFF.